The 26 T cell receptor beta chains below were found in one sample sequenced in a study of spatial heterogeneity in lung cancer. The time point is: sample taken at primary tumor resection. No cells were sorted before sequencing. The whole RNA sequenced was extracted from tumor, nontumor lung or frozen PBMC. TCRdb reprocessed the 5' RACE reads via MiXCR and lists one record per CDR3 protein. The sample records 40,000 to 50,000 distinct CDR3 sequences, roughly an eighth being singletons. The material was PBMCs, obtained at surgery. The origin of the receptors is a male donor with early-stage non-small cell lung cancer.

In this sample, this clonotype turned up a few times. The chain is built from TRBV29-1 and TRBJ2-3, with 7 bases identical to TRBD2. There are 15 residues in the CDR3. Germline V gene sequence: CDR1 SQVTM, CDR2 ANQGSEA. The V segment lost 3 bases and the J segment 0 bases; nucleotides outside the gene matches: 6. This CDR3 reads CSVDPGGTSTDTQYF. CDR3 bases: TGCAGCGTTGACCCGGGGGGTACTAGCACAGATACGCAGTATTTT.

The CDR3 region has the DNA TGCAGTGCTAGCCCCAGCGGGAGAGGCAATGAGCAGTTCTTC. It encodes CSASPSGRGNEQFF. The chain employs TRBV20-1 and TRBJ2-1; 8 nucleotides align to TRBD2. The CDR3 covers 14 residues. The V and J ends lost 3 bases and 6 bases, in that order; junction bases with no gene match: 7. The germline CDR1 and CDR2 sequences are DFQATT and SNEGSKA (reference sequence).

This chain uses TRBV4-1 with TRBJ2-7, with D perhaps matching TRBD1 (6 bases). CDR3 length: 15 residues. The germline gives CDR1 MGHRA, CDR2 YSYEKL. V dropped 1 base and J dropped 6 bases, with 16 bases sitting between them. In DNA form, the CDR3 reads TGCGCCAGCAGCCAAGGGGTAATACAGGGAAGCGAGCAGTACTTC. It codes for CASSQGVIQGSEQYF.

This clonotype was picked up a small number of times. V and J are TRBV2 and TRBJ2-1; 10 bases are a match to TRBD2. Germline CDR1 and CDR2: SNHLY and FYNNEI. V shed 5 bases, J shed 6 bases, and the junction held 1 base outside the gene matches. CDR3 size: 13 residues. The CDR3: CASSRTSGNEQFF. The CDR3, as DNA: TGTGCCAGCAGTCGGACTAGCGGCAATGAGCAGTTCTTC.

CDR3 sequence: CASSPRGTGELFF. The CDR3 nucleotides are TGTGCCAGCAGTCCCCGTGGCACCGGGGAGCTGTTTTTT. This chain uses TRBV28 with TRBJ2-2; D remains unclear. CDR1 and CDR2 (germline): MDHEN, SYDVKM. Trimming took 5 bases from V and 4 from J, leaving 8 bases between them. CDR3 length equals 13 residues.

The chain employs TRBV7-9 and TRBJ2-7; TRBD1 agrees at 7 bases. The V gene's germline CDR1 is SEHNR and CDR2 FQNEAQ (reference sequence). Losses at the gene ends were 6 bases for V and 0 bases for J; bases not matched to a gene: 5. The CDR3 consists of 14 residues. CDR3 protein: CASSRSGGSYEQYF. The CDR3 nucleotides read TGTGCCAGCAGTCGCTCAGGGGGCTCCTACGAGCAGTACTTC.

The chain employs TRBV5-5 and TRBJ2-6; a possible D gene is TRBD2 (5 bases). The CDR3 spans 16 residues. From germline, CDR1 is SGHKS and CDR2 YYEKEE (reference sequence). V was trimmed by 2 bases and J by 0 bases, leaving 9 bases between them. CDR3 residues: CASSLAATSGANVLTF. The DNA for the CDR3 is TGTGCCAGCAGCTTAGCGGCAACCTCTGGGGCCAACGTCCTGACTTTC.

This clonotype was seen more than once but under ten times. The gene calls are TRBV7-2 and TRBJ2-3; 11 bases agree with TRBD2. V lost 2 bases, J lost 6 bases, and 7 bases stayed unmatched. The CDR3 is 16 residues long. Germline lookup yields CDR1 SGHTA and CDR2 FQGNSA. DNA for the CDR3: TGTGCCAGCAGCTTAACTAGCGGGGGCACGCGGGATACGCAGTATTTT. Protein product: CASSLTSGGTRDTQYF.

This clonotype turned up a few times. This chain connects TRBV12-3 or TRBV12-4 to TRBJ2-7, with D maybe TRBD2 (5 bases). The germline V and J ends were trimmed by 2 bases and 5 bases, with 16 bases remaining between them. This CDR3 is 15 amino acids long. The chain's CDR3 is CASSLTLGVADEQYF. CDR3 sequence (DNA): TGTGCCAGCAGTTTAACCCTCGGGGTAGCCGACGAGCAGTACTTC.

This clonotype was recorded at least ten times. CDR3 in DNA: TGTGCCAGCACCCGGACAGACTACACTGAAGCTTTCTTT. Its protein product is CASTRTDYTEAFF. The chain links TRBV27 to TRBJ1-1; a possible D gene is TRBD1 (6 bases). Trimming shortened V by 7 bases and J by 3 bases, and 12 bases separated the two germline ends. Germline CDR1 reads MNHEY; CDR2 reads SMNVEV (reference sequence). This CDR3 has 13 residues.

This clonotype was seen at least ten times. The chain recombines TRBV7-2 with TRBJ1-2, with D possibly TRBD1 on 5 matching bases. The ends were cut back, 2 bases at V and 1 base at J, with 14 bases in the middle. Looked up from germline, CDR1 is SGHTA and CDR2 is FQGNSA. The CDR3 has 16 residues. For the CDR3, the DNA is TGTGCCAGCAGCTTAAGATTGGGCAGGGATAACTATGGCTACACCTTC. It yields the protein CASSLRLGRDNYGYTF.

This clonotype has a count of ten or more. The chain joins TRBV7-8 to TRBJ1-2; D uncertain. V lost 7 bases and J lost 5, with 20 bases in between. The CDR3 has 15 residues. Germline loops: CDR1 SGHVS, CDR2 FQNEAQ. The CDR3 here is CASTLARTSRYGYTF. The CDR3 bases are TGTGCCAGCACCTTGGCGCGGACGAGCAGATATGGCTACACCTTC.

CDR3 region: CASSLLVTDTQYF. The CDR3, as DNA: TGTGCCAGCAGCTTATTGGTCACAGATACGCAGTATTTT. The chain joins TRBV7-6 to TRBJ2-3; no firm D call. Germline V gene sequence: CDR1 SGHVS, CDR2 FNYEAQ. The CDR3 is 13 residues long. The ends were cut back, 2 bases at V and 2 bases at J, with 5 bases in the middle.

Remarks on this clonotype: This may come from a read error, since a much larger clone is one base off. V usage is TRBV2 and J usage is TRBJ2-3; 10 nucleotides match TRBD2. Germline CDR1 is SNHLY and CDR2 is FYNNEI. CDR3 length: 16 amino acids. CDR3 sequence (DNA): TGTGCCAGCGGTGACCTAGCGGGGGTGATCACAGATACGCAGTATTTT. This sequence encodes CASGDLAGVITDTQYF.

The chain links TRBV5-1 to TRBJ2-2, with 7 bases identical to TRBD1. Germline assignment: CDR1 SGHRS and CDR2 YFSETQ. V gave up 4 bases and J gave up 4 bases; unmatched junction bases: 7. This CDR3 is built from 15 residues. The DNA for the CDR3 is TGCGCCAGCAGCCAAGACAGGGTCATCACCGGGGAGCTGTTTTTT. It codes for CASSQDRVITGELFF.

This clonotype has at least ten counts. The chain joins TRBV2 to TRBJ1-4; D is unclear. CDR3 length: 12 amino acids. V dropped 4 bases and J dropped 8 bases, with 8 bases sitting between them. Germline CDR1 is SNHLY and CDR2 is FYNNEI. This CDR3 reads CASSGTGEKLFF. The CDR3 nucleotides read TGTGCCAGCAGTGGGACGGGAGAAAAACTGTTTTTT.

The rearrangement links TRBV5-4 to TRBJ1-1, with D tentatively TRBD1 (6 bases). The V and J ends lost 4 bases and 1 base respectively, with 14 bases between them. Per the germline V gene, CDR1 is SGHNT and CDR2 is YYREEE (reference sequence). The CDR3 loop spans 15 amino acids. This CDR3 reads CASSTGTGKNTEAFF. The CDR3 DNA sequence: TGTGCCAGCAGCACAGGTACAGGGAAGAACACTGAAGCTTTCTTT. Complete variable domain (other parts from reference TRBV5-4 and TRBJ1-1): ETGVTQSPTHLIKTRGQQVTLRCSSQSGHNTVSWYQQALGQGPQFIFQYYREEENGRGNFPPRFSGLQFPNYSSELNVNALELDDSALYLCASSTGTGKNTEAFFGQGTRLTVV.

A note on this clonotype: This clone may be a read error of a much larger clone one base away. The V gene is TRBV7-9, the J gene TRBJ2-5, with D possibly being TRBD1 or TRBD2 (6 bases each). This CDR3 has 14 residues. In germline, CDR1 is SEHNR, CDR2 FQNEAQ (reference sequence). In DNA form, the CDR3 reads TGTGTCAGCAGCCCCTTCAGGGGAGGAGAGACCCAGTACTTC. Translating gives CVSSPFRGGETQYF.

The chain joins TRBV29-1 to TRBJ2-7, with TRBD1 matching 8 bases. The CDR3 spans 13 residues. V shed 7 bases and J 1 base; nucleotides not matched to a gene: 6. The germline V gene encodes CDR1 SQVTM and CDR2 ANQGSEA. The CDR3 sequence: CSGRTGWSYEQYF. CDR3 nucleotide sequence: TGCAGCGGGAGGACAGGGTGGTCCTACGAGCAGTACTTC.

This clonotype was observed a few times. The chain couples TRBV5-1 to TRBJ1-1, with TRBD1 identical over 8 bases. V lost 1 base, J lost 3 bases, and 2 bases stayed unmatched. The germline V gene encodes CDR1 SGHRS and CDR2 YFSETQ. This CDR3 has 14 residues. The CDR3 sequence: CASSLQGADTEAFF. CDR3 DNA sequence: TGCGCCAGCAGCTTGCAGGGGGCTGACACTGAAGCTTTCTTT.

The chain joins TRBV29-1 to TRBJ2-1; D possibly corresponds to TRBD2 (5 bases). Germline-derived CDR1 and CDR2 are SQVTM and ANQGSEA. This CDR3 is built from 12 residues. V lost 7 bases and J lost 4, with 11 bases in between. In DNA, the CDR3 is TGCAGCGCTGGAGGTCAGTACAATGAGCAGTTCTTC. Its translation: CSAGGQYNEQFF.

In this sample, this clonotype turned up many times. The CDR3 region has the DNA TGTGCCAGTAGTTCCCCCAGGGAGGGGGATCAGCCCCAGCATTTT. Translated: CASSSPREGDQPQHF. V gene TRBV19 combines with J gene TRBJ1-5; D perhaps matches TRBD1 (6 bases). Trimming removed 5 bases at V and 5 bases at J, with 16 bases between. This CDR3 is 15 amino acids long. The germline V gene has CDR1 LNHDA and CDR2 SQIVND (reference sequence).

This clonotype was seen a handful of times. The J gene is TRBJ2-5, the V gene TRBV3-1, with a weak D call TRBD2 (6 bases). Per germline, CDR1 LGHDT and CDR2 YNNKEL (reference sequence). Trimming stripped 0 bases from V and 5 bases from J, with 13 bases between. The CDR3 is 15 amino acids. CDR3 residues: CASSQDLGEEETQYF. The CDR3 bases are TGTGCCAGCAGCCAAGATTTGGGGGAGGAGGAGACCCAGTACTTC.

This clonotype came up many times. Here the CDR3 DNA reads TGTGCCAGCAGCTTACCAGCGGGACGTACCGGGGAGCTGTTTTTT. Its translation is CASSLPAGRTGELFF. The V and J genes are TRBV7-2 and TRBJ2-2; 7 bases fit TRBD2. V was pared by 2 bases and J by 5 bases, with 5 bases of the junction left unmatched. Germline V gene data show CDR1 as SGHTA and CDR2 as FQGNSA. The length of the CDR3 is 15 residues.

This chain joins TRBV6-5 and TRBJ1-3; D gene unclear. Germline CDR1 is MNHEY and CDR2 is SVGAGI. The CDR3 is made up of 15 amino acids. Between the trimmed V and J ends, which lost 0 bases and 0 bases, there was a span of 6 bases. CDR3 region: CASSYSPYSGNTIYF. CDR3 coding DNA: TGTGCCAGCAGTTACTCGCCGTACTCTGGAAACACCATATATTTT.

This clonotype has ten or more counts. V is TRBV3-1 and J is TRBJ1-6; D is undetermined. The ends were cut back, 4 bases at V and 10 bases at J, with 11 bases in the middle. This CDR3 is built from 13 residues. From germline, CDR1 is LGHDT and CDR2 YNNKEL (reference sequence). CDR3 DNA: TGTGCCAGCAGCCCCCTAGGTCTCTCACCCCTCCACTTT. This encodes CASSPLGLSPLHF.